This section outlines one T cell receptor beta chain sequence together with its context. Authors' methods: Nucleated cell number was recorded as an estimate derived from reference gene primer amplification. Sequencing was performed with immunoSEQ multiplex PCR; in TCRdb, only in-frame clones are kept and a portion is missing. V and J calls and clone size come straight from that table; D and trimming were deduced from the DNA. The sample lists 110,000 to 150,000 clones, around four fifths occurring once. These data are taken from a study of blood T cell repertoires in COVID-19. The overall study: Italy, Spain and the United States were the sources of the convalescent and acute COVID-19 samples. PBMCs, B-cell-depleted T cells, or T cells provided the cDNA or gDNA that made up the material.

This CDR3 region has 15 residues. Germline lookup yields CDR1 SGHRS and CDR2 YFSETQ. The germline V and J ends were trimmed by 4 bases and 0 bases, with 8 bases remaining between them. The V gene is TRBV5-1, the J gene TRBJ2-6; D is uncertain. This clonotype originated in a human donor in a cohort sampled during active COVID-19. The sequencing input was peripheral blood. As DNA, the CDR3 is TGCGCCAGCAGCAACTGGGCCTCTGGGGCCAACGTCCTGACTTTC. It yields the protein CASSNWASGANVLTF.